This T cell receptor (beta chain) was sequenced in a study of PD-1 blockade in mismatch repair-deficient tumors. As for the study in general: All were previously treated, progressing patients with about 11 mismatch repair-deficient cancer types. Study results and caveats: Approximately 150 unique blood TCRs came from expansion to three of seven peptides.

With regard to this clone: Antigen: not known.

The time point was: identical approximately eleven-day culture without peptide (control). A roughly ten-day in vitro culture was run per each of several reactive peptides. Using immunoSEQ multiplex PCR, the repertoire was profiled, and TCRdb retains in-frame clones only, with some absent. The sample shows around 14,000 clones, 85% to 90% of them seen only once. The TCR comes from an adult with mismatch repair-deficient cancer. This specimen was cells cultured in vitro, taken from a patient treated with pembrolizumab.

The DNA for the CDR3 is TGTGCCAGCAGCTTAGGACCCGACCGACAGGGGGGGGAGACCCAGTACTTC. It encodes CASSLGPDRQGGETQYF. The chain recombines TRBV11-3 with TRBJ2-5; 9 bases agree with TRBD1. V was clipped by 1 base and J by 5 bases; unmatched bases: 11. The germline CDR1 and CDR2 sequences are SGHNT and YENEEA. This CDR3 contains 17 residues.